This TCR beta chain is drawn from a study of blood T cells in healthy people across ages. This clonotype has a handful of counts. With a J-beta primer mix and a sample-barcoded 5' primer, a second PCR ran about 6 to 11 cycles. The study obtained at least 2.5 million CDR3-containing paired-end reads from every sample. TCRdb re-called the 5' RACE reads with MiXCR, one entry per CDR3 protein. The sample includes about 1.6 million distinct CDR3 sequences, about 31% of them seen just once. V was pared by 4 bases and J by 7 bases, with 11 bases between. The germline V gene has CDR1 SQVTM and CDR2 ANQGSEA. The length of the CDR3 is 12 residues.

The clonotype comes from a woman in her 30s in good health. What was sequenced was blood. V gene TRBV29-1 combines with J gene TRBJ2-1; no definite D call. This CDR3 is CSVVSGTNEQFF. Written as DNA, the CDR3 is TGCAGCGTTGTTTCAGGAACTAATGAGCAGTTCTTC.